These 27 T cell receptor beta chains came from one sample sequenced in a study of Graves' ophthalmopathy and Graves' hyperthyroidism. Amplification of the TCR beta CDR3 regions used RNA transcripts (as template). The workflow started with a first-round RT-PCR run with HTBI primers and then moved on to a second-round multiplex PCR. From the multiplex PCR reads, TCRdb called clonotypes with MiXCR, one entry per CDR3 protein. There are over a million distinct CDR3 sequences in the sample; less than 45% occur only once, and 11% lies in the top ten. The source material was peripheral blood or thyroid tissue (not recorded which). The receptors were sampled from an adult man with Graves' hyperthyroidism.

The rearrangement links TRBV7-9 to TRBJ2-7; D unresolved. Germline CDR1 and CDR2: SEHNR and FQNEAQ (reference sequence). CDR3 length equals 14 residues. V was cut by 5 bases and J by 3 bases, with 14 bases left in between. The CDR3 DNA reads TGTGCCAGCAGCAACAGAGGTGTCGACTACGAGCAGTACTTC. It codes for CASSNRGVDYEQYF.

This clonotype was recorded once. The chain combines TRBV2 with TRBJ1-4; D may be TRBD1 (5 bases). Germline assignment: CDR1 SNHLY and CDR2 FYNNEI. The length of the CDR3 is 15 residues. The V end lost 5 bases, the J end lost 8 bases, and 18 bases lay between the germline ends. In nucleotides, the CDR3 is TGTGCCAGCAGTCTCGAGACTGGGGGATGGGAAAAACTGTTTTTT. This codes for CASSLETGGWEKLFF.

Worth noting for this clonotype: A much larger clone lies a single base off, so this may be a read error. The chain uses TRBV7-2 and TRBJ2-2; 8 positions agree with TRBD2. V trimming: 5 bases; J trimming: 10 bases; junction bases outside the gene matches: 12. Germline CDR1 reads SGHTA; CDR2 reads FQGNSA. The CDR3 runs to 15 residues. CDR3 sequence (DNA): TGTACCAGCAGCCCAGGTTTAAGCGGGGGCACGGAGCTGTTTTTT. Its translation: CTSSPGLSGGTELFF.

At least ten counts were recorded for this clonotype. The DNA for the CDR3 is TGCGCCAGCAGGGGGGACGGGCAATGGATCGACGAGCAGTACTTC. Its translation is CASRGDGQWIDEQYF. This chain connects TRBV10-2 to TRBJ2-7; perhaps D is TRBD1 or TRBD2 (5 bases each). This CDR3 contains 15 residues. The ends were cut back, 6 bases at V and 5 bases at J, with 20 bases in the middle. Germline-derived CDR1 and CDR2 are WSHSY and SAAADI.

This clonotype was detected ten times or more. The chain combines TRBV24-1 with TRBJ2-5, with D possibly TRBD1 on 6 matching bases. The V end lost 3 bases, the J end lost 1 base, and 20 bases lay between the germline ends. This CDR3 is built from 18 residues. In germline, CDR1 is KGHDR, CDR2 SFDVKD. CDR3 sequence reads: CATSDVGTPDRSQETQYF. CDR3 DNA sequence: TGTGCCACCAGTGATGTCGGGACCCCCGACAGGAGCCAAGAGACCCAGTACTTC.

This chain's CDR3 is CSVTGGVSEKLFF. CDR3 in DNA: TGCAGCGTGACAGGGGGAGTTTCGGAAAAACTGTTTTTT. The rearrangement uses TRBV29-1 and TRBJ1-4; 9 nucleotides match TRBD1. This CDR3 is built from 13 residues. J gave up 8 bases and V 6 bases, and 7 bases lay outside the gene matches. Germline CDR1 and CDR2: SQVTM and ANQGSEA.

This clonotype was seen at least ten times. V and J are TRBV29-1 and TRBJ1-5; 7 bases fit TRBD1. The J segment lost 2 bases and the V segment lost 3 bases, leaving 10 bases of the junction unmatched. Germline V gene sequence: CDR1 SQVTM, CDR2 ANQGSEA. The CDR3 is 16 amino acids. Here the CDR3 reads CSVDEDRYKGNQPQHF. The CDR3, as DNA: TGCAGCGTTGATGAGGACAGGTATAAGGGCAATCAGCCCCAGCATTTT.

The sample holds many counts of this clonotype. The chain combines TRBV24-1 with TRBJ2-7, with D unclear. The V gene's germline CDR1 is KGHDR and CDR2 SFDVKD. Trimming took off 4 bases at V and 3 bases at J, with 9 bases between the two ends. This CDR3 spans 13 amino acids. The CDR3 coding sequence is TGTGCCACCAGTGACCCGGACGGCTACGAGCAGTACTTC. Encoded protein: CATSDPDGYEQYF.

There are many counts of this clonotype. The rearrangement links TRBV7-9 to TRBJ2-5, with 8 bases that match TRBD1. This CDR3 is 14 amino acids long. Germline V gene lookup returns CDR1 SEHNR and CDR2 FQNEAQ (reference sequence). J gave up 0 bases and V 7 bases, and 4 bases lay outside the gene matches. The CDR3 loop is CASTGTGDQETQYF. The CDR3 DNA reads as TGTGCCAGCACCGGGACAGGAGACCAAGAGACCCAGTACTTC. Based on the CDR3 plus reference TRBV7-9 and TRBJ2-5, the full variable domain is DTGVSQNPRHKITKRGQNVTFRCDPISEHNRLYWYRQTLGQGPEFLTYFQNEAQLEKSRLLSDRFSAERPKGSFSTLEIQRTEQGDSAMYLCASTGTGDQETQYFGPGTRLLVL.

This clonotype has ten or more counts. V gene TRBV7-8 combines with J gene TRBJ1-3, with D possibly being TRBD1 (5 bases). V lost 4 bases and J 1 base, leaving 11 bases between the germline ends. The germline CDR1 and CDR2 sequences are SGHVS and FQNEAQ. The length of the CDR3 is 15 residues. The CDR3 DNA is TGTGCCAGCAGCTCGTATGGGGCTTCTGGAAACACCATATATTTT. Protein product: CASSSYGASGNTIYF.

This chain links TRBV20-1 with TRBJ1-5, with D maybe TRBD1 (6 bases). V shed 6 bases and J shed 3 bases, with 12 bases lying between them. There are 13 residues in the CDR3. The germline V gene encodes CDR1 DFQATT and CDR2 SNEGSKA (reference sequence). The CDR3 nucleotides read TGCAGTGCGTCTACAGGGCACAATCAGCCCCAGCATTTT. Its protein is CSASTGHNQPQHF.

This clonotype has a handful of counts. The V call is TRBV12-3 or TRBV12-4, the J call TRBJ1-3; no clear D gene. Trimming cost V 2 bases and J 0 bases, with 14 bases left between them. The CDR3 runs to 17 residues. CDR3 residues: CASSLMTPLDSGNTIYF. The DNA of the CDR3 is TGTGCCAGCAGTTTAATGACTCCCCTAGACTCTGGAAACACCATATATTTT.

The CDR3 region has the DNA TGCAGTGCTAGGACAGGGTCGAAGCGGGGGAGCCTGGCGGAGACCCAGTACTTC. Translating it yields CSARTGSKRGSLAETQYF. The rearrangement uses TRBV20-1 and TRBJ2-5, with D possibly TRBD2 on 8 matching bases. CDR1 and CDR2 from the germline V gene are DFQATT and SNEGSKA (reference sequence). With 3 bases removed from V and 5 bases from J, the gap between germline ends came to 28 bases. The CDR3 contains 18 residues.

This clonotype was seen repeatedly, ten times or more. The V and J genes are TRBV20-1 and TRBJ2-7; maybe TRBD1 (6 bases). Germline V gives CDR1 DFQATT, CDR2 SNEGSKA (reference sequence). Trimming stripped 6 bases from V and 2 bases from J, with 17 bases between. The CDR3 consists of 14 residues. CDR3 DNA: TGCAGTGCCCGTCAGAGCAGGGGAGCCTACGAGCAGTACTTC. As protein: CSARQSRGAYEQYF.

This clonotype has only a few counts. The chain employs TRBV5-8 and TRBJ2-5; D remains unclear. The CDR3 runs to 14 residues. The V gene's germline CDR1 is SGHTS and CDR2 YDEGEE. The germline V and J ends were trimmed by 0 bases and 4 bases, with 10 bases remaining between them. CDR3 sequence reads: CASSLAVPGETQYF. The DNA of the CDR3 is TGTGCCAGCAGCTTGGCCGTTCCCGGAGAGACCCAGTACTTC.

V is TRBV9 and J is TRBJ2-2, with D hard to call. Germline V gives CDR1 SGDLS, CDR2 YYNGEE. Trimming pared 4 bases from V and 1 base from J, leaving 14 bases between. The length of the CDR3 is 16 residues. The CDR3 bases are TGTGCCAGCAGCCTAGGTTCCCAGCGGAACACCGGGGAGCTGTTTTTT. It codes for CASSLGSQRNTGELFF.

As to this clonotype: This may come from a read error, since a much larger clone is one base off. The chain recombines TRBV7-9 with TRBJ1-2; D is unclear. The CDR3 totals 15 residues. The germline gives CDR1 SEHNR, CDR2 FQNEAQ (reference sequence). Written as DNA, the CDR3 is TGTGCCGGCAGCCCCCAAGGGAGGGAGACGTATGGCTACACCTTC. Translating it yields CAGSPQGRETYGYTF.

The chain links TRBV7-2 to TRBJ2-5, with D possibly matching TRBD2 (5 bases). The CDR3 spans 15 residues. V lost 6 bases and J 6 bases, leaving 20 bases between the germline ends. From germline, CDR1 is SGHTA and CDR2 FQGNSA. CDR3 coding DNA: TGTGCCAGCAGTTCGGACGGGCTAGGAGGAAAGACCCAGTACTTC. Translation: CASSSDGLGGKTQYF.

This clonotype came up a few times. The chain has TRBV10-3 and TRBJ1-1; D is unclear. Deletions cut 4 bases from V and 5 bases from J, with 11 bases between. Germline V gene sequence: CDR1 ENHRY, CDR2 SYGVKD. This CDR3 spans 13 amino acids. The CDR3 sequence is CAISGGGGTEAFF. In nucleotides, the CDR3 is TGTGCCATCAGTGGCGGAGGTGGTACTGAAGCTTTCTTT.

The V call is TRBV29-1, the J call TRBJ2-7, with 10 nucleotides matching TRBD1. Germline V lookup: CDR1 SQVTM, CDR2 ANQGSEA. The ends lost 3 bases at V and 3 bases at J; junction bases unmatched: 5. This CDR3 comprises 14 residues. CDR3 in amino acids: CSVDGGQGFYEQYF. The DNA of the CDR3 is TGCAGCGTTGACGGGGGACAGGGGTTCTACGAGCAGTACTTC.

This chain connects TRBV20-1 to TRBJ1-2; D perhaps matches TRBD1 (6 bases). V lost 2 bases and J 4 bases, leaving 8 bases between the germline ends. The CDR3 consists of 12 residues. Germline values: CDR1 DFQATT, CDR2 SNEGSKA (reference sequence). The CDR3 nucleotides read TGCAGTGCTAGAAGGGGGGCCTATGGCTACACCTTC. It specifies CSARRGAYGYTF.

The CDR3 nucleotides read TGTGCCAGCAGGAAGAGGTCGGATAGCAATCAGCCCCAGCATTTT. Its protein product is CASRKRSDSNQPQHF. The chain uses TRBV15 and TRBJ1-5; no firm D call. V was pared by 10 bases and J by 0 bases, with 16 bases between. The CDR3 totals 15 residues. The germline gives CDR1 LNHNV, CDR2 YYDKDF (reference sequence).

This clonotype was seen repeatedly, ten times or more. The chain employs TRBV7-2 and TRBJ1-1; D is undetermined. The germline gives CDR1 SGHTA, CDR2 FQGNSA. The CDR3 is 15 amino acids. Trimming stripped 4 bases from V and 4 bases from J, with 16 bases between. The CDR3 DNA reads as TGTGCCAGCAGCTACCCGGACGCAGGTGGCACTGAAGCTTTCTTT. It specifies CASSYPDAGGTEAFF.

The chain couples TRBV5-1 to TRBJ2-5; tentative D call: TRBD1 (6 bases). Germline V lookup: CDR1 SGHRS, CDR2 YFSETQ. This CDR3 has 12 amino acids. Trimming removed 4 bases at V and 5 bases at J, with 9 bases between. The CDR3 nucleotides are TGCGCCAGCAGCAATCAGGGGGAGACCCAGTACTTC. Protein: CASSNQGETQYF. Based on the CDR3 plus reference TRBV5-1 and TRBJ2-5, the full variable domain is KAGVTQTPRYLIKTRGQQVTLSCSPISGHRSVSWYQQTPGQGLQFLFEYFSETQRNKGNFPGRFSGRQFSNSRSEMNVSTLELGDSALYLCASSNQGETQYFGPGTRLLVL.

V gene TRBV10-3 combines with J gene TRBJ1-4; D ambiguous. The CDR3 covers 16 residues. The V gene lost 10 bases and the J gene lost 7 bases, with 25 bases spanning the gap. Germline V gene sequence: CDR1 ENHRY, CDR2 SYGVKD. The CDR3 reads CASRLPPSGSGEKLFF. The CDR3 DNA follows: TGTGCCAGCAGACTTCCTCCGTCGGGAAGTGGTGAAAAACTGTTTTTT.

This clonotype came up many times. The chain employs TRBV7-9 and TRBJ2-5, with 8 bases fitting TRBD2. Germline CDR1 and CDR2: SEHNR and FQNEAQ (reference sequence). The CDR3 spans 16 residues. Trimming at V came to 8 bases and at J to 5 bases, leaving 16 bases not matched to a gene. This chain's CDR3 is CASAGGADWVGETQYF. The CDR3 nucleotides are TGTGCCAGCGCCGGGGGGGCCGACTGGGTGGGTGAGACCCAGTACTTC.

V is TRBV10-3 and J is TRBJ1-2; D is unresolved. The CDR3 sequence is 11 residues long. Germline V gives CDR1 ENHRY, CDR2 SYGVKD. The V end lost 4 bases, the J end lost 12 bases, and 12 bases lay between the germline ends. In DNA, the CDR3 is TGTGCCATCAGTGCCGATTTTGGAAACACCTTC. This gives the protein CAISADFGNTF.